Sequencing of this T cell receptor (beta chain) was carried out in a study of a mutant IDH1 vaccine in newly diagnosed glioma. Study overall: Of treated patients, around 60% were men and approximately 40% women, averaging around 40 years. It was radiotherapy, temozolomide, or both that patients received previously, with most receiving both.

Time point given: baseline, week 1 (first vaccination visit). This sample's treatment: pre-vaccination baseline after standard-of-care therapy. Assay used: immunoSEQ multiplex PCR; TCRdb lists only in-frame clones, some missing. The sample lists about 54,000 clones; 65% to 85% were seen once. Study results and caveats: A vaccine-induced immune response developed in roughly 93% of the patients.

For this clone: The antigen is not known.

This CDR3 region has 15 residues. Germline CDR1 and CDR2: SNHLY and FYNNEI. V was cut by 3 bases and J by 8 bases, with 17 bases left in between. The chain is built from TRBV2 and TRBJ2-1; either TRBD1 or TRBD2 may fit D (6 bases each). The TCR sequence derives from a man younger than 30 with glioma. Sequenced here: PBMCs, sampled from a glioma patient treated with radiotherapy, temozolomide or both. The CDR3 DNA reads TGTGCCAGCAGTGAGGAGGGGGTGAAGGGAGATGAGCAGTTCTTC. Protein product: CASSEEGVKGDEQFF.